These T cell receptor beta chains were read from a single sample in a study of CD8+CD57+ T cells in acquired aplastic anemia. TCRdb independently ran MiXCR on the reads; one entry per CDR3 protein. This sample has more than 100,000 distinct CDR3 sequences, with around two fifths found just once. Sequencing input: sorted CD4+, CD8+, or CD8+CD57+ T cells (not recorded which) from PBMCs. The receptors stem from a human donor in good health, serving as a control. Both conserved end residues are part of each CDR3. The order of the fields is J gene, V gene, clone size, CDR3 length, CDR3 protein. Only part of the rows carry a size: once, few, many, or a class if the clone is expanded.

j_gene: TRBJ2-2
v_gene: TRBV20-1
abundance: many
len: 14
CDR3aa: CSARTGESAGELFF

j_gene: TRBJ1-3
v_gene: TRBV3-1
abundance: few
len: 17
CDR3aa: CASSPRAATISGNTIYF

j_gene: TRBJ1-2
v_gene: TRBV12-3/TRBV12-4
abundance: NA
len: 14
CDR3aa: CASSLGQGIYGYTF

j_gene: TRBJ2-7
v_gene: TRBV5-1
abundance: many
len: 14
CDR3aa: CASREDSGSYEQYF

j_gene: TRBJ1-1
v_gene: TRBV29-1
abundance: many
len: 16
CDR3aa: CSVRIQGVGGNTEAFF

j_gene: TRBJ2-7
v_gene: TRBV18
abundance: few
len: 17
CDR3aa: CASSPQLTSGGADEQYF

j_gene: TRBJ2-3
v_gene: TRBV30
abundance: many
len: 14
CDR3aa: CAFRLAGGTDTQYF

j_gene: TRBJ2-5
v_gene: TRBV7-7
abundance: many
len: 14
CDR3aa: CASSLSQGQETQYF

j_gene: TRBJ1-4
v_gene: TRBV6-1
abundance: NA
len: 16
CDR3aa: CASTFYPGTGGEKLFF

j_gene: TRBJ2-1
v_gene: TRBV3-1
abundance: few
len: 16
CDR3aa: CASSQDLRSSYNEQFF

j_gene: TRBJ2-3
v_gene: TRBV10-3
abundance: many
len: 16
CDR3aa: CAISRGTSGEVGTQYF

j_gene: TRBJ1-5
v_gene: TRBV15
abundance: NA
len: 15
CDR3aa: CATSRGIREDQPQHF

j_gene: TRBJ1-3
v_gene: TRBV20-1
abundance: many
len: 14
CDR3aa: CSARDWGSGNTIYF

j_gene: TRBJ2-7
v_gene: TRBV5-1
abundance: NA
len: 15
CDR3aa: CASSLRGRQGNEQYF

j_gene: TRBJ2-1
v_gene: TRBV2
abundance: many
len: 15
CDR3aa: CASRTSGSFYNEQFF

j_gene: TRBJ2-7
v_gene: TRBV4-1
abundance: NA
len: 14
CDR3aa: CASSQVGQGYEQYF

j_gene: TRBJ1-2
v_gene: TRBV2
abundance: NA
len: 12
CDR3aa: CASSAQGNGYTF

j_gene: TRBJ1-2
v_gene: TRBV19
abundance: many
len: 14
CDR3aa: CASNTPGQHYGYTF

j_gene: TRBJ1-1
v_gene: TRBV19
abundance: many
len: 15
CDR3aa: CASSVGTDGNTEAFF

j_gene: TRBJ1-1
v_gene: TRBV11-2
abundance: NA
len: 15
CDR3aa: CASSFFGTGKAEAFF

j_gene: TRBJ1-2
v_gene: TRBV24-1
abundance: many
len: 14
CDR3aa: CATSDSRQNYGYTF

j_gene: TRBJ2-7
v_gene: TRBV19
abundance: many
len: 13
CDR3aa: CASKRTGSYEQYF

j_gene: TRBJ1-2
v_gene: TRBV10-2
abundance: many
len: 14
CDR3aa: CASRDFGDNYGYTF

j_gene: TRBJ2-3
v_gene: TRBV5-1
abundance: many
len: 16
CDR3aa: CASSTRLAGGGDTQYF